The 18 T cell receptor beta chains in this list originate from one sample, sequenced in a study of shared clonotypes between healthy human individuals. TCRdb keeps only in-frame clones here, not all; method: immunoSEQ multiplex PCR. Altogether about 980,000 clones are present, about 80% being singletons, with the ten largest covering about 1.5%. The sequencing input was memory CD4+ T cells sorted from blood. Subset given: CD45RA-negative fraction. The source is a man between 18 and 29 years old in good health.

The V and J genes are TRBV25-1 and TRBJ2-7; D unresolved. Germline CDR1 is MGHDK and CDR2 is SYGVNS. V shed 6 bases and J shed 3 bases, with 12 bases lying between them. This CDR3 contains 13 residues. The CDR3 region is CASRDAGVYEQYF. The DNA of the CDR3 is TGTGCCAGCAGGGATGCAGGAGTCTACGAGCAGTACTTC.

J is TRBJ2-7 and V is TRBV19, with 8 bases lining up with TRBD1. Trimming cost V 0 bases and J 3 bases; bases outside gene matches: 10. The germline CDR1 and CDR2 sequences are LNHDA and SQIVND (reference sequence). The CDR3 spans 17 residues. The CDR3 protein is CASSIDLPGTGVYEQYF. The DNA of the CDR3 is TGTGCCAGTAGTATAGATCTCCCCGGGACAGGAGTCTACGAGCAGTACTTC.

The rearrangement links TRBV6-6 to TRBJ1-4; D unclear. CDR3 size: 12 residues. Between the trimmed V and J ends, which lost 7 bases and 10 bases, there was a span of 13 bases. Germline loops: CDR1 MNHNY, CDR2 SVGAGI (reference sequence). This CDR3 reads CASTSPAGKLFF. CDR3 coding DNA: TGTGCCAGCACTAGTCCTGCTGGAAAACTGTTTTTT.

V and J are TRBV28 and TRBJ2-7; D is undetermined. The ends were cut back, 2 bases at V and 7 bases at J, with 9 bases in the middle. This CDR3 has 12 residues. Germline V gene lookup returns CDR1 MDHEN and CDR2 SYDVKM. CDR3 sequence reads: CASSLMAREQYF. The CDR3 DNA sequence: TGTGCCAGCAGTTTAATGGCACGGGAGCAGTACTTC.

Concerning this clone: One junction end disagrees with the germline gene, perhaps due to a read error. The chain uses TRBV19 and TRBJ1-6; tentative D call: TRBD1 (5 bases). Germline assignment: CDR1 LNHDA and CDR2 SQIVND (reference sequence). CDR3 size: 13 residues. The CDR3 loop is CASSMGTLGTLLF. For the CDR3, the DNA is TGTGCCAGTAGTATGGGGACTCTAGGGACCCTGCTCTTT. The whole variable domain, filled in from reference TRBV19 and TRBJ1-6, reads DGGITQSPKYLFRKEGQNVTLSCEQNLNHDAMYWYRQDPGQGLRLIYYSQIVNDFQKGDIAEGYSVSREKKESFPLTVTSAQKNPTAFYLCASSMGTLGTLLFGNGTRLTVT.

The chain employs TRBV6-1 and TRBJ2-7; TRBD1 agrees at 8 bases. V shed 2 bases and J 2 bases; nucleotides not matched to a gene: 5. The germline CDR1 and CDR2 sequences are MNHNS and SASEGT. The CDR3 is 15 amino acids. Here the CDR3 reads CASSEPGQAPYEQYF. In DNA form, the CDR3 reads TGTGCCAGCAGTGAACCGGGACAGGCTCCCTACGAGCAGTACTTC.

V is TRBV27 and J is TRBJ2-6; 10 nucleotides match TRBD1. The CDR3 is 18 amino acids. After removal of 7 bases from V and 0 bases from J, the junction contained 9 bases not matched to a gene. CDR1 and CDR2 (germline): MNHEY, SMNVEV (reference sequence). The CDR3, as DNA: TGTGCCAGCACCCATAGATGGACAGGGGGCTCTGGGGCCAACGTCCTGACTTTC. Residues: CASTHRWTGGSGANVLTF.

The chain joins TRBV5-4 to TRBJ1-3; D call uncertain. CDR1 is SGHNT, CDR2 YYREEE, per germline (reference sequence). V lost 1 base and J 0 bases, leaving 8 bases between the germline ends. CDR3 size: 15 residues. The CDR3 reads CASSLSPSSGNTIYF. CDR3 sequence (DNA): TGTGCCAGCAGCTTGAGCCCCTCCTCTGGAAACACCATATATTTT.

The J gene is TRBJ2-6, the V gene TRBV15; 8 bases fit TRBD1. CDR1 and CDR2 (germline): LNHNV, YYDKDF (reference sequence). The length of the CDR3 is 18 residues. Germline trimming cut 2 bases from V and 2 bases from J; bases unmatched to any gene: 8. CDR3 sequence (DNA): TGTGCCACCAGCAGAAAACGTGCAGGGGGCGCTGGGGCCAACGTCCTGACTTTC. This gives the protein CATSRKRAGGAGANVLTF. Full variable domain (outside the CDR3, taken from reference TRBV15 and TRBJ2-6): DAMVIQNPRYQVTQFGKPVTLSCSQTLNHNVMYWYQQKSSQAPKLLFHYYDKDFNNEADTPDNFQSRRPNTSFCFLDIRSPGLGDTAMYLCATSRKRAGGAGANVLTFGAGSRLTVL.

V and J are TRBV2 and TRBJ2-7, with 9 bases that match TRBD2. The CDR3 runs 17 residues. CDR1 is SNHLY, CDR2 FYNNEI, per germline. The V and J ends lost 6 bases and 0 bases, in that order; junction bases with no gene match: 12. CDR3 protein: CASSLAASGKSSYEQYF. The CDR3 bases are TGTGCCAGCAGCCTCGCCGCTAGCGGGAAGAGCTCCTACGAGCAGTACTTC.

This chain uses TRBV25-1 with TRBJ2-5, with 16 bases lining up with TRBD2. V shed 7 bases and J 4 bases; nucleotides not matched to a gene: 6. This CDR3 spans 16 amino acids. Per germline, CDR1 MGHDK and CDR2 SYGVNS. CDR3 sequence (DNA): TGTGCCAGCAATCCGGGACTAGCGGGGGGGGTAGAGACCCAGTACTTC. Translated: CASNPGLAGGVETQYF.

The chain is built from TRBV11-2 and TRBJ2-7, with D uncertain. Germline-derived CDR1 and CDR2 are SGHAT and FQNNGV. This CDR3 has 14 residues. Trimming removed 0 bases from V and 1 base from J, with 7 bases in between. The CDR3 DNA follows: TGTGCCAGCAGCTTAGATGTCAGGTCCTACGAGCAGTACTTC. It codes for CASSLDVRSYEQYF.

V and J are TRBV2 and TRBJ2-7, with TRBD1 as a possible D gene (6 bases). The V and J ends lost 7 bases and 7 bases respectively, with 17 bases between them. Germline loops: CDR1 SNHLY, CDR2 FYNNEI. The CDR3 is made up of 13 amino acids. The CDR3 here is CASNPQGYGEQYF. The CDR3 DNA is TGTGCCAGCAATCCTCAGGGGTATGGGGAGCAGTACTTC.

In DNA, the CDR3 is TGTGCCAGCAGTCAAAGACTAGCGGGGAAAGATGAGCAGTTCTTC. This translates into CASSQRLAGKDEQFF. The rearrangement joins TRBV7-3 to TRBJ2-1, with 11 bases lining up with TRBD2. The CDR3 totals 15 residues. Germline CDR1 reads SGHTA; CDR2 reads FQGTGA. V shed 6 bases and J 8 bases; nucleotides not matched to a gene: 9.

Concerning this clone: The identical CDR3 is also encoded by other nucleotide sequences in the sample. This rearrangement joins TRBV18 to TRBJ2-3; D gene uncertain. Trimming shortened V by 0 bases and J by 6 bases, and 7 bases separated the two germline ends. Per the germline V gene, CDR1 is KGHSH and CDR2 is LQKENI. The CDR3 covers 13 residues. DNA for the CDR3: TGTGCCAGCTCACCACCGGCGTGGGATACGCAGTATTTT. Translation gives CASSPPAWDTQYF.

The V and J genes are TRBV7-2 and TRBJ1-1, with D unresolved. This CDR3 spans 12 amino acids. Trimming shortened V by 5 bases and J by 1 base, and 5 bases separated the two germline ends. Germline assignment: CDR1 SGHTA and CDR2 FQGNSA. The CDR3 DNA sequence: TGTGCCAGCAGCCACCCGAACACTGAAGCTTTCTTT. Translated: CASSHPNTEAFF.

The rearrangement uses TRBV6-1 and TRBJ2-6; D unclear. There are 15 residues in the CDR3. The germline V gene encodes CDR1 MNHNS and CDR2 SASEGT. The V gene lost 6 bases and the J gene lost 2 bases, with 11 bases spanning the gap. The CDR3 here is CASSPGFPGANVLTF. Here the CDR3 DNA reads TGTGCCAGCAGCCCAGGCTTCCCTGGGGCCAACGTCCTGACTTTC.

V usage is TRBV6-6 and J usage is TRBJ2-7, with 11 nucleotides matching TRBD2. The trim removed 3 bases at V and 8 bases at J, leaving 9 bases unmatched. In germline, CDR1 is MNHNY, CDR2 SVGAGI (reference sequence). The CDR3 length is 15 residues. The CDR3: CASSYGASGGTKQYF. CDR3 coding DNA: TGTGCCAGCAGTTATGGGGCTAGCGGGGGGACTAAGCAGTACTTC.